This T cell receptor beta chain comes out of a study of cytomegalovirus exposure and HLA in healthy donors. Looking at the study overall: Most genotyped donors, around four fifths of 300 to 400, had Caucasian-associated genetic ancestry. Whole-study results and caveats: Analysis performed later found roughly 17,000 TCR beta sequences associated with HLA alleles at 0.05 false discovery rate. Follow-up analysis later connected one missense variant in DCLRE1C with trimming of TCR beta V- and J-genes.

Concerning this clone: No antigen is known for it. A read error may account for a junction end that differs from germline. This sample also contains other DNA sequences that code for the same CDR3.

The CDR3 runs to 13 residues. The germline V gene encodes CDR1 SNHLY and CDR2 FYNNEI. The PCR used 60 Vbeta and 13 Jbeta primers. Sequenced by immunoSEQ multiplex PCR; TCRdb stores in-frame clones only, minus some. The data show about 180,000 clones, about four fifths seen once. Sequenced: PBMCs. The chain uses TRBV2 and TRBJ1-2; 7 nucleotides line up with TRBD1. This TCR was sampled from a woman aged 18-35 years in good health and CMV-seropositive. CDR3 sequence reads: CASSETRTGGYTF. The CDR3 DNA sequence: TGCGCCAGCAGTGAAACAAGGACAGGTGGCTACACCTTC.